This is a list of T cell receptor beta chains from one sample in a study of tumor-infiltrating lymphocytes in primary liver carcinoma. TCRdb re-called the multiplex PCR reads with MiXCR, one entry per CDR3 protein. This table has approximately 110,000 distinct CDR3 sequences, around 60% appearing once. Sequencing was done on a sample of liver tumor tissue from sampling region 3. Receptors were obtained from an older woman with primary liver carcinoma and hepatitis B virus infection. Both conserved end residues are part of each CDR3. D genes are given only for firm matches. Clone size is stated in some rows and not others, as once, few, many or a class when expanded.

D gene | J gene | V gene | clone size | CDR3 DNA | CDR3 protein
TRBD1 | TRBJ2-7 | TRBV5-6 | many | TGTGCCAGCAGCGTATCCGGGACAGCCTCCTACGAGCAGTACTTC | CASSVSGTASYEQYF
TRBD2 | TRBJ2-5 | TRBV5-4 | many | TGTGCCAGCAGCTTGGCTCTAGCGGGGCTTGGAGAGACCCAGTACTTC | CASSLALAGLGETQYF
TRBD2 | TRBJ2-3 | TRBV4-1 | once | TGCGCCAGCAGCCTCGGACTAGCGGGAGGGGATAGGCAGTATTTT | CASSLGLAGGDRQYF
. | TRBJ2-2 | TRBV29-1 | . | TGCAGCGTGGGACATGAGGCGAACGGGGAGCTGTTTTTT | CSVGHEANGELFF
. | TRBJ2-1 | TRBV7-8 | . | TGTGCTAACAGCTTTGGGGGGGACAGGCGCTACAATGAGCAGTTCTTC | CANSFGGDRRYNEQFF
TRBD1 | TRBJ1-1 | TRBV6-2/TRBV6-3 | many | TGTGCCAGCAGTGACGGACAGGGGTCGTACACTGAAGCTTTCTTT | CASSDGQGSYTEAFF
. | TRBJ2-3 | TRBV11-2 | . | TGTGCCAGCACCCTAGAGGGTAGGAAGACAGATACGCAGTATTTT | CASTLEGRKTDTQYF
TRBD1 | TRBJ2-7 | TRBV11-2 | . | TGTGCCAGCAGCTTCGCCTCACAGGGGGCAGGGGAGCAGTACTTC | CASSFASQGAGEQYF
TRBD2 | TRBJ2-1 | TRBV14 | . | TGTGCCAGCAGCCCCAGGGAGGGCAATGAGCAGATCTTC | CASSPREGNEQIF
. | TRBJ1-5 | TRBV12-3/TRBV12-4 | once | TGTGCCCGCAGCCCAACAGGGAATAGCAGTCAGCCCCAGCATTTT | CARSPTGNSSQPQHF
TRBD2 | TRBJ2-1 | TRBV6-2/TRBV6-3 | many | TGTGCCAGCAGTAACACATATACGAGCGGGAGGGCCCATAATGAGCAGTTCTTC | CASSNTYTSGRAHNEQFF
. | TRBJ2-7 | TRBV4-1 | many | TGCGCCAGCAGCCAAGATCCCCCAGGGCTCTACGAGCAGTACTTC | CASSQDPPGLYEQYF
. | TRBJ2-7 | TRBV24-1 | few | TGTGCCACCAGTGATCCGTCCCGGGGGTACTACGAGCAGTACTTC | CATSDPSRGYYEQYF
. | TRBJ2-5 | TRBV11-1 | once | TGTGCCTGCAGCTCCACCGGCACTCTCCAAGAGACCCAGTACTTT | CACSSTGTLQETQYF
. | TRBJ2-1 | TRBV10-1 | . | TGCGCCAGCAGTGAGAACCTAGCAGGAGGTCGCAATGAGCACTTCTTC | CASSENLAGGRNEHFF
TRBD1 | TRBJ1-2 | TRBV28 | . | TGTGCCAGTAAGACAGGGGACAATGGCTACACCTTC | CASKTGDNGYTF
TRBD2 | TRBJ2-1 | TRBV5-1 | . | TGCGCCACCAGCGAGCGGGAGGGCGATGAGCAGTTCTTC | CATSEREGDEQFF
TRBD1 | TRBJ1-1 | TRBV28 | . | TGTGCCAGCAGTTTATCAGGGGGCTGGAACACTGAAGCTTTCTTT | CASSLSGGWNTEAFF
TRBD2 | TRBJ2-5 | TRBV5-1 | few | TGCGCCAGCTCCAACTTAGCGGGCCTACGGGAGACCCAGTACTTC | CASSNLAGLRETQYF
. | TRBJ2-1 | TRBV6-5 | . | TGCGCCAGCAGTTACCGTCCAGCGGTGGATTTCAGTGAGCACTTCTTC | CASSYRPAVDFSEHFF
TRBD1 | TRBJ2-1 | TRBV28 | many | TGTGCCAGCAGTTTTAATTGGGACAGATCCTACAATGAGCAGTTCTTC | CASSFNWDRSYNEQFF
TRBD2 | TRBJ2-3 | TRBV11-2 | . | TGTGCCAGCAGCAGGAGACTAGCGGGCCCAGATACGCAGTATTTT | CASSRRLAGPDTQYF
. | TRBJ2-7 | TRBV11-2 | . | TGTGGCAGCAGTCCCCCTAACGCTGCAACGTACGAGCAGTACTTC | CGSSPPNAATYEQYF
TRBD1 | TRBJ2-5 | TRBV5-5 | few | TGTACCAGCAGCTTCACCGACAGGGCCCCCGGGACCCAGTACTTC | CTSSFTDRAPGTQYF
. | TRBJ1-5 | TRBV12-3/TRBV12-4 | once | TGTACCAGCAGGCCCTCCGGGATAGGGGTTGGGAATCAGCCCCAGCATTTT | CTSRPSGIGVGNQPQHF
. | TRBJ2-5 | TRBV11-2 | . | TGTGCCAGCGGCCACTTAGGGGAGACCCAGTACTTC | CASGHLGETQYF
TRBD2 | TRBJ2-7 | TRBV11-3 | . | TGTGCCAGGAGCTCACCGGGACTAGCGGAGGGCCGATACGAGCAGTGCTTC | CARSSPGLAEGRYEQCF
. | TRBJ1-1 | TRBV5-1 | few | TGCGCCAGCAGCCCTCAAGTAGACACTGAAGCTTCCTTT | CASSPQVDTEASF